The rows below give T cell receptor beta chains drawn from one sample of a study of spatial heterogeneity in lung cancer. TCRdb called the 5' RACE reads again in MiXCR, with one record for every CDR3 protein. The sample shows about 18,000 distinct CDR3 sequences, around 6.8% of them seen only once. This specimen consisted of lung tumor tissue, obtained at surgery. The receptor source for this set is a male donor with early-stage non-small cell lung cancer. CDR3s include the opening cysteine and the closing phenylalanine or tryptophan. The D gene is left open where the match is weak. Clone size is given for some rows only: seen once, a few or many times, or a class if the clone is expanded.

V: TRBV11-1; D: -; J: TRBJ2-2; size: many; CDR3: CASSLGQARTGELFF; DNA: TGTGCCAGCAGCTTAGGACAGGCTCGCACCGGGGAGCTGTTTTTT
V: TRBV6-1; D: -; J: TRBJ2-2; size: few; CDR3: CASTKATINTGELFF; DNA: TGTGCCAGCACCAAAGCTACTATAAACACCGGGGAGCTGTTTTTT
V: TRBV7-2; D: -; J: TRBJ1-4; size: -; CDR3: CASSPRGGYPNEKLFF; DNA: TGTGCCAGCAGCCCCCGAGGCGGCTACCCTAATGAAAAACTGTTTTTT
V: TRBV7-6; D: TRBD2; J: TRBJ2-7; size: few; CDR3: CASTPPTGGEQYF; DNA: TGTGCCAGCACCCCCCCTACGGGGGGCGAGCAGTACTTC
V: TRBV5-6; D: -; J: TRBJ2-7; size: many; CDR3: CASSLGTARGEQYF; DNA: TGTGCCAGCAGCTTGGGGACAGCCAGGGGCGAGCAGTACTTC
V: TRBV15; D: -; J: TRBJ1-1; size: many; CDR3: CATSFDKNTEAFF; DNA: TGTGCCACCAGCTTCGACAAGAACACTGAAGCTTTCTTT
V: TRBV29-1; D: TRBD1; J: TRBJ2-2; size: -; CDR3: CSVAWTGASGELFF; DNA: TGCAGCGTTGCATGGACAGGGGCGTCCGGGGAGCTGTTTTTT
V: TRBV28; D: -; J: TRBJ1-5; size: medium-sized; CDR3: CASRGGLIKNQPQHF; DNA: TGTGCCAGCAGAGGGGGACTAATCAAAAATCAGCCCCAGCATTTT
V: TRBV13; D: TRBD1; J: TRBJ1-1; size: -; CDR3: CASSRIGQGGAGAFF; DNA: TGTGCCAGCAGCCGAATTGGACAGGGTGGGGCCGGAGCTTTCTTT
V: TRBV7-2; D: -; J: TRBJ1-2; size: many; CDR3: CASSWTVNYGYTF; DNA: TGTGCCAGCAGCTGGACCGTTAACTATGGCTACACCTTC
V: TRBV4-1; D: TRBD2; J: TRBJ2-5; size: medium-sized; CDR3: CASSPPGTRRETQYF; DNA: TGCGCCAGCAGCCCTCCCGGGACTAGGCGGGAGACCCAGTACTTC
V: TRBV6-6; D: -; J: TRBJ2-2; size: many; CDR3: CASFHTGELFF; DNA: TGTGCCAGCTTTCACACCGGGGAGCTGTTTTTT
V: TRBV20-1; D: TRBD2; J: TRBJ2-5; size: -; CDR3: CSARDSGLWSGTQYF; DNA: TGCAGTGCTAGAGATAGCGGGCTTTGGTCTGGGACCCAGTACTTC
V: TRBV20-1; D: -; J: TRBJ2-5; size: medium-sized; CDR3: CSAFWLGGTQYF; DNA: TGCAGTGCTTTTTGGTTGGGGGGGACCCAGTACTTC
V: TRBV20-1; D: TRBD1; J: TRBJ1-2; size: many; CDR3: CSATPGDSYGYTF; DNA: TGCAGTGCAACTCCGGGGGACAGCTATGGCTACACCTTC
V: TRBV27; D: -; J: TRBJ2-2; size: -; CDR3: CASSLVGYTGLPGELFF; DNA: TGTGCCAGCAGTCTAGTGGGATATACAGGGTTACCCGGGGAGCTGTTTTTT
V: TRBV12-3/TRBV12-4; D: -; J: TRBJ2-7; size: many; CDR3: CASSFGTSEYEQYF; DNA: TGTGCCAGCAGTTTTGGGACGAGCGAGTACGAGCAGTACTTC
V: TRBV5-6; D: TRBD1; J: TRBJ2-3; size: few; CDR3: CASSLRQGRQDTQYF; DNA: TGTGCCAGCAGCTTGAGACAGGGTCGTCAGGATACGCAGTATTTT
V: TRBV4-1; D: -; J: TRBJ2-2; size: many; CDR3: CASSLTWGTNTGELFF; DNA: TGCGCCAGCAGCCTTACATGGGGTACGAACACCGGGGAGCTGTTTTTT
V: TRBV18; D: TRBD1; J: TRBJ2-4; size: few; CDR3: CASSGDRGNIQYF; DNA: TGTGCCAGCTCGGGGGACAGGGGAAACATTCAGTACTTC
V: TRBV20-1; D: TRBD1; J: TRBJ2-7; size: many; CDR3: CSAPLAQGQGLGFGYEQYF; DNA: TGCAGTGCCCCCCTAGCCCAGGGACAGGGGCTAGGATTTGGCTACGAGCAGTACTTC
V: TRBV20-1; D: TRBD2; J: TRBJ2-7; size: -; CDR3: CSAPPGGSYEQYF; DNA: TGCAGTGCTCCCCCGGGGGGAAGCTACGAGCAGTACTTC
V: TRBV7-9; D: TRBD1; J: TRBJ1-2; size: many; CDR3: CASSSRDRGFDYGYTF; DNA: TGTGCCAGCAGCTCCCGGGACAGGGGGTTTGACTATGGCTACACCTTC
V: TRBV5-1; D: TRBD2; J: TRBJ2-3; size: -; CDR3: CASSLLRLAGGSTDTQYF; DNA: TGCGCCAGCAGCTTACTACGACTAGCGGGGGGGAGCACAGATACGCAGTATTTT
V: TRBV30; D: -; J: TRBJ2-4; size: many; CDR3: CAWNRLDQDIQYF; DNA: TGTGCCTGGAATCGACTGGATCAGGACATTCAGTACTTC
V: TRBV11-1; D: TRBD1; J: TRBJ2-5; size: few; CDR3: CASSRQGTLQETQYF; DNA: TGTGCCAGCAGCCGACAGGGGACCTTACAAGAGACCCAGTACTTC
V: TRBV7-9; D: TRBD1; J: TRBJ1-1; size: -; CDR3: CASTRGLGQANTEAFF; DNA: TGTGCCAGCACAAGGGGACTAGGACAGGCTAACACTGAAGCTTTCTTT
V: TRBV7-2; D: TRBD1; J: TRBJ2-3; size: few; CDR3: CASTPPQGSTDTQYF; DNA: TGTGCCAGCACCCCACCACAGGGGAGCACAGATACGCAGTATTTT
V: TRBV24-1; D: -; J: TRBJ1-2; size: many; CDR3: CATSDAPELDGYTF; DNA: TGTGCCACCAGTGATGCCCCTGAGTTGGATGGCTACACCTTC
V: TRBV28; D: -; J: TRBJ1-2; size: many; CDR3: CASSLDSGGYTF; DNA: TGTGCCAGCAGCCTTGATTCGGGCGGCTACACCTTC
V: TRBV28; D: -; J: TRBJ1-2; size: many; CDR3: CASSLPLGQNYGYTF; DNA: TGTGCCAGCAGTTTACCCCTCGGACAGAACTATGGCTACACCTTC
V: TRBV30; D: TRBD2; J: TRBJ2-5; size: few; CDR3: CAWVGKLAGGRETQYF; DNA: TGTGCCTGGGTGGGGAAACTAGCGGGGGGCCGGGAGACCCAGTACTTC
V: TRBV28; D: -; J: TRBJ2-7; size: many; CDR3: CASRSTAYEQYF; DNA: TGTGCCAGCCGTTCGACGGCCTACGAGCAGTACTTC
V: TRBV27; D: TRBD2; J: TRBJ2-5; size: few; CDR3: CASSLYAIAGQETQYF; DNA: TGTGCCAGCAGTTTATACGCCATAGCGGGGCAAGAGACCCAGTACTTC